In this sample, the clone carrying this T cell receptor beta chain turned up once. What it binds is unknown. Graft tissue processing released intraepithelial and lamina propria lymphocytes. This specimen belongs to a study of graft-versus-host responses after intestinal transplantation. Study as a whole: Anti-thymocyte globulin induction, then tacrolimus and steroids for around 3 years, went to all recipients.

This CDR3 is 16 amino acids long. With 3 bases removed from V and 6 bases from J, the gap between germline ends came to 19 bases. The germline gives CDR1 SGDLS, CDR2 YYNGEE. Study-wide findings and caveats: GvH clones were identified in recipient marrow, with some first appearing in ileum or blood.

Clones were sequenced by immunoSEQ multiplex PCR, and TCRdb holds only the in-frame ones, with some missing. The repertoire holds roughly 9,600 clones, with 77% as singletons. This receptor was identified in a human patient who received an intestinal transplant, so some T cells may come from the graft donor. The genes are TRBV9 and TRBJ2-1, with D possibly TRBD1 on 7 matching bases. Specimen: ileum tissue, collected roughly 470 days after intestinal transplantation. The CDR3 protein is CASSADAGTAGNEQFF. The CDR3 DNA is TGTGCCAGCAGCGCCGACGCCGGGACAGCGGGCAATGAGCAGTTCTTC.